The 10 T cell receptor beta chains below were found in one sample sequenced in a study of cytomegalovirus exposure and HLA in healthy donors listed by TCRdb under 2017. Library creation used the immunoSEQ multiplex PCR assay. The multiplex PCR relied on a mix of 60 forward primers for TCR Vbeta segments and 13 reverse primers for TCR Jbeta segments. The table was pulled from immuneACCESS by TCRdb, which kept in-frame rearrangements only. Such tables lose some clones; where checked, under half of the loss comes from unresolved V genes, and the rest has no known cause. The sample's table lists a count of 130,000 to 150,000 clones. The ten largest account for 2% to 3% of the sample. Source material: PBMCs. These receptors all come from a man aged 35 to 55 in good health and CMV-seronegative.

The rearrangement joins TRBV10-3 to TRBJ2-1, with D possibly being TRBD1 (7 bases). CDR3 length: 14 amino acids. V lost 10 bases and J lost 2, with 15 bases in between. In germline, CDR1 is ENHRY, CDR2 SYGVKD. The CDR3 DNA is TGTGCCACAATCAGGGGGGAAACCTACAATGAGCAGTTCTTC. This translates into CATIRGETYNEQFF.

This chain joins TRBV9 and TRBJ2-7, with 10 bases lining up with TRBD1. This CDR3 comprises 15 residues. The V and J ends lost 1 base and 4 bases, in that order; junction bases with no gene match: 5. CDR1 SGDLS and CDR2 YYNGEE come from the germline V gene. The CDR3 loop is CASSVQDRGDYEQYF. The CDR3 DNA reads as TGTGCCAGCAGCGTACAGGACAGGGGGGATTACGAGCAGTACTTC.

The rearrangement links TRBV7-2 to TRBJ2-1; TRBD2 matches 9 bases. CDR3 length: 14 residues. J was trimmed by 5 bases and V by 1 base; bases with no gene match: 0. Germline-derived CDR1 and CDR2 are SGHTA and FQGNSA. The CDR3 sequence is CASSLGLADNEQFF. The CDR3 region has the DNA TGTGCCAGCAGCTTAGGACTAGCGGACAATGAGCAGTTCTTC.

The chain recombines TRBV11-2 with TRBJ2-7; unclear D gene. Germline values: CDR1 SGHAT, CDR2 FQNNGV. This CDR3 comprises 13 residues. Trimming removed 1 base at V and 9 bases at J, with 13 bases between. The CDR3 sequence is CASSLGVAIGQYF. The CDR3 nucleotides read TGTGCCAGCAGCTTAGGGGTAGCTATCGGGCAGTACTTC.

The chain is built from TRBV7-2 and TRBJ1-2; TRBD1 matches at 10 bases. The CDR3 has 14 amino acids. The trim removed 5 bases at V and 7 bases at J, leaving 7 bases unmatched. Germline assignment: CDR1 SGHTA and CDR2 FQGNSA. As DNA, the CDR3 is TGTGCCAGCAGCCCAAGCGGGACAGGGGTTGGCTACACCTTC. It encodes CASSPSGTGVGYTF.

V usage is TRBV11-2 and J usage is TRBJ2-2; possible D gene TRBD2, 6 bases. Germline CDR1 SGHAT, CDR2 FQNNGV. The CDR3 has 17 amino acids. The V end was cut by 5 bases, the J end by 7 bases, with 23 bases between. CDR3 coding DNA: TGTGCCAGCAGCCCCCGAGGCGCGGGGCGCGGGAACGGGGAGCTGTTTTTT. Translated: CASSPRGAGRGNGELFF. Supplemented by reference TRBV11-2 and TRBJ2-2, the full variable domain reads EAGVAQSPRYKIIEKRQSVAFWCNPISGHATLYWYQQILGQGPKLLIQFQNNGVVDDSQLPKDRFSAERLKGVDSTLKIQPAKLEDSAVYLCASSPRGAGRGNGELFFGEGSRLTVL.

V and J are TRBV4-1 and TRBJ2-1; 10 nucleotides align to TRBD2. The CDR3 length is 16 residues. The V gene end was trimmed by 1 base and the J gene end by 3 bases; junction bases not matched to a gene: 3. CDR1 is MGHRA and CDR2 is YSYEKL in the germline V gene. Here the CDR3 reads CASSQVGLANYNEQFF. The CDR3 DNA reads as TGCGCCAGCAGCCAAGTGGGACTAGCGAACTACAATGAGCAGTTCTTC.

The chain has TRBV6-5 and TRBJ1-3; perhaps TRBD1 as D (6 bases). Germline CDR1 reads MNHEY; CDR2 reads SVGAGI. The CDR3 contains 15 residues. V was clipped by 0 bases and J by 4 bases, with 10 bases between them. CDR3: CASSYSTGRGNTIYF. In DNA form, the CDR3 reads TGTGCCAGCAGTTACTCAACAGGGAGAGGAAACACCATATATTTT.

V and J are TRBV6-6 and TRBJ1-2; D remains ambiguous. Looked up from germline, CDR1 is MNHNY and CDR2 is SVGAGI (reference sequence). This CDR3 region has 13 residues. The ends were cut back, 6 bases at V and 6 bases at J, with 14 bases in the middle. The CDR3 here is CASSNKGGNGYTF. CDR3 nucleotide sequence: TGTGCCAGCAGCAACAAAGGCGGAAATGGCTACACCTTC.

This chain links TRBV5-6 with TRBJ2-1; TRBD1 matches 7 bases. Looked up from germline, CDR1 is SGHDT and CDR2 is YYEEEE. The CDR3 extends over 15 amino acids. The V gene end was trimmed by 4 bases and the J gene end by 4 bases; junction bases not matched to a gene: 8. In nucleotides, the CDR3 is TGTGCCAGCAGCGTCCGGGACAGATTTTACAATGAGCAGTTCTTC. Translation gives CASSVRDRFYNEQFF.